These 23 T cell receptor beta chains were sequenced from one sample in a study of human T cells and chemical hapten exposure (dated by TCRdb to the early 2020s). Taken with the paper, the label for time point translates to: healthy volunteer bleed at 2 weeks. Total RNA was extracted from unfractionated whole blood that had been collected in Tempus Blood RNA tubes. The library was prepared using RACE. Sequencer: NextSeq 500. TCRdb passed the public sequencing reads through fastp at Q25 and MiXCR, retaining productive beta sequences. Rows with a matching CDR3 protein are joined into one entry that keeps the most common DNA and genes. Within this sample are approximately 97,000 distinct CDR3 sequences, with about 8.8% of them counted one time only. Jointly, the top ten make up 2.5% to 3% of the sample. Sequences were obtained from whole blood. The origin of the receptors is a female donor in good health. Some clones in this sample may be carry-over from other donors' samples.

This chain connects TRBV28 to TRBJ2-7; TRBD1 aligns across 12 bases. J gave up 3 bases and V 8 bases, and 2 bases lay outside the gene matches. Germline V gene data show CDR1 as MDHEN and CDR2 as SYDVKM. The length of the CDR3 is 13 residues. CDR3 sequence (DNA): TGTGCCAGCGGGACAGGGGGCTTCTACGAGCAGTACTTC. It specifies CASGTGGFYEQYF.

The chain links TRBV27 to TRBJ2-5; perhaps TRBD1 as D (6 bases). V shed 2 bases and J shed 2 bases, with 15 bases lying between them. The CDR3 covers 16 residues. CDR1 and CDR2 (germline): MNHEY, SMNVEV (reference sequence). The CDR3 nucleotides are TGTGCCAGCAGTTTAATGGGGGCTACCGAACAAGAGACCCAGTACTTC. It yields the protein CASSLMGATEQETQYF.

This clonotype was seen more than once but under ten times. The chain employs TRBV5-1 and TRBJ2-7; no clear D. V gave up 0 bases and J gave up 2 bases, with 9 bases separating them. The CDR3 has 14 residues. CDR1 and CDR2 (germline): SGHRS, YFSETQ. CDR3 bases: TGCGCCAGCAGCTTGGGATCAGAGACCTACGAGCAGTACTTC. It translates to CASSLGSETYEQYF.

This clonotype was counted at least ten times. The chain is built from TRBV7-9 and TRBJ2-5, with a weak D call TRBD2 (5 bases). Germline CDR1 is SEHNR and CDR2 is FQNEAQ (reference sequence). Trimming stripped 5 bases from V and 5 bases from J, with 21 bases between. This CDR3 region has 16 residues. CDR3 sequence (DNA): TGTGCCAGCAGCAGGACTGGGATTGATTTTATGGAGACCCAGTACTTC. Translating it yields CASSRTGIDFMETQYF.

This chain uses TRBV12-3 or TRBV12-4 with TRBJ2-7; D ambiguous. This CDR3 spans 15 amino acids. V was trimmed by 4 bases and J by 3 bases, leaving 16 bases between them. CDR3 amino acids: CASSSQASTLYEQYF. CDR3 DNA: TGTGCCAGCAGTTCCCAGGCGTCCACCCTCTACGAGCAGTACTTC.

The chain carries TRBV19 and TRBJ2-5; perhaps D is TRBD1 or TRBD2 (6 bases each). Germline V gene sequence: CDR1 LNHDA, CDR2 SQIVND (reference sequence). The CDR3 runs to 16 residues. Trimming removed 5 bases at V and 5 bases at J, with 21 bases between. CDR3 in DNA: TGTGCCAGTAGTCGCGGAGGGGGGAGCCAGAGGGAGACCCAGTACTTC. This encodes CASSRGGGSQRETQYF.

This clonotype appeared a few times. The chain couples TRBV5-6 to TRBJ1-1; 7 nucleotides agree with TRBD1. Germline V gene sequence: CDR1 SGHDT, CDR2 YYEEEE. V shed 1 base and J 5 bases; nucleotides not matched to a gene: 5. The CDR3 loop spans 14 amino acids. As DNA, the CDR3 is TGTGCCAGCAGCTTGAACAGGGGAGAAACTGAAGCTTTCTTT. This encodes CASSLNRGETEAFF. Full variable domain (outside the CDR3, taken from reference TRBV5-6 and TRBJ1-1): DAGVTQSPTHLIKTRGQQVTLRCSPKSGHDTVSWYQQALGQGPQFIFQYYEEEERQRGNFPDRFSGHQFPNYSSELNVNALLLGDSALYLCASSLNRGETEAFFGQGTRLTVV.

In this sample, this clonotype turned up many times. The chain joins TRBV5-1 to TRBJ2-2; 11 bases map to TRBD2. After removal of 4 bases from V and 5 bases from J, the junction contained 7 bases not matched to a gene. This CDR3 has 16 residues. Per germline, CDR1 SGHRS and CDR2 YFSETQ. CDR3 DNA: TGCGCCAGCAGCCTTATAGCGGGAGGGCCGACCGGGGAGCTGTTTTTT. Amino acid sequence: CASSLIAGGPTGELFF.

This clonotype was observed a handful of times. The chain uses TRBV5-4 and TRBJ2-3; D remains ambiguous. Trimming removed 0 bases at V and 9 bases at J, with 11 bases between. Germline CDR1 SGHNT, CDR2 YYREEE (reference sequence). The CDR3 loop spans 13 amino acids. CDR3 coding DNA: TGTGCCAGCAGCTTGGGAGTGGCTGACACGCAGTATTTT. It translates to CASSLGVADTQYF.

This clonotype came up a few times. As DNA, the CDR3 is TGTGCCAGCAGTTTAGGAGGGCGTGGGACTGAAGCTTTCTTT. Protein product: CASSLGGRGTEAFF. The chain links TRBV12-3 or TRBV12-4 to TRBJ1-1; D is undetermined. V was trimmed by 1 base and J by 5 bases, leaving 11 bases between them. This CDR3 region has 14 residues.

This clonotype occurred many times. CDR3 residues: CSAPSNGRANEQFF. The CDR3, as DNA: TGCAGTGCCCCATCCAACGGGAGGGCCAATGAGCAGTTCTTC. V gene TRBV20-1 combines with J gene TRBJ2-1, with 8 bases aligning to TRBD2. Germline CDR1 is DFQATT and CDR2 is SNEGSKA (reference sequence). This CDR3 contains 14 residues. J was trimmed by 6 bases and V by 6 bases; bases with no gene match: 10.

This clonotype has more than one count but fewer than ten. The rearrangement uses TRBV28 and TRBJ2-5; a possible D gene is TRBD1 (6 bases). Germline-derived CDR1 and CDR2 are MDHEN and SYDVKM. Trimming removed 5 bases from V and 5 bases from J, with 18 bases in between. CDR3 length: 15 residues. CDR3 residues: CASSAPGSGEETQYF. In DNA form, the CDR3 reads TGTGCCAGCAGTGCACCAGGGTCAGGGGAGGAGACCCAGTACTTC. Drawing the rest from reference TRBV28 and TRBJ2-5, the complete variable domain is DVKVTQSSRYLVKRTGEKVFLECVQDMDHENMFWYRQDPGLGLRLIYFSYDVKMKEKGDIPEGYSVSREKKERFSLILESASTNQTSMYLCASSAPGSGEETQYFGPGTRLLVL.

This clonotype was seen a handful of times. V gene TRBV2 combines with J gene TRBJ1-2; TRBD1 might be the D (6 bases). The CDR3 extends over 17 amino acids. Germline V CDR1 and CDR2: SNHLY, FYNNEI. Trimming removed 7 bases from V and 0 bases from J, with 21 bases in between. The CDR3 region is CASIGGDIHPSNYGYTF. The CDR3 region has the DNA TGTGCCAGCATAGGGGGTGATATTCACCCCTCTAACTATGGCTACACCTTC. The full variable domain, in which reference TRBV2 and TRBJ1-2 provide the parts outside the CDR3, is EPEVTQTPSHQVTQMGQEVILRCVPISNHLYFYWYRQILGQKVEFLVSFYNNEISEKSEIFDDQFSVERPDGSNFTLKIRSTKLEDSAMYFCASIGGDIHPSNYGYTFGSGTRLTVV.

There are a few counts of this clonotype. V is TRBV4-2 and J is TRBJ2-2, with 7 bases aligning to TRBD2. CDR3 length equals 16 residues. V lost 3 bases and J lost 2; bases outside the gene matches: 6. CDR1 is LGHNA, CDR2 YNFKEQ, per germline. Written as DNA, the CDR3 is TGTGCCAGCAGCCACCCGGCTAGCGGCAACACCGGGGAGCTGTTTTTT. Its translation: CASSHPASGNTGELFF.

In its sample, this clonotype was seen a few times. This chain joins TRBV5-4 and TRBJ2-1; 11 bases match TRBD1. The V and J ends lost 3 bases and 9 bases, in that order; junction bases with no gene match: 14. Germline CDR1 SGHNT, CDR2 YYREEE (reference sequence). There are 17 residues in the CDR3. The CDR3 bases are TGTGCCAGCAGCTCCACCCTTAGGACAGGGGGCTTTGGTGAGCAGTTCTTC. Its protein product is CASSSTLRTGGFGEQFF.

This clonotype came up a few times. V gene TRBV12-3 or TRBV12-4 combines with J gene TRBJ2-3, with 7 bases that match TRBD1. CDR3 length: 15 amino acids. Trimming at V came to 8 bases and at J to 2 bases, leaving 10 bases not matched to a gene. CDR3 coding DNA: TGTGCCAGCTCGGTTACCGGACAGGCCACAGATACGCAGTATTTT. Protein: CASSVTGQATDTQYF.

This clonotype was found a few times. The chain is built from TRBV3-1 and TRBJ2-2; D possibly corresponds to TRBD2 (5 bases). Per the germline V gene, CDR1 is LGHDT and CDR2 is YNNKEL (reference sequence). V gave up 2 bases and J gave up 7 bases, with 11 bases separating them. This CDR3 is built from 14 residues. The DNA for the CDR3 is TGTGCCAGCAGCCAATGGGAGAGGAACGGGGAGCTGTTTTTT. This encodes CASSQWERNGELFF.

CDR3 region: CASSPFDGYQPQHF. The CDR3 region has the DNA TGTGCCAGCAGCCCCTTTGACGGCTATCAGCCCCAGCATTTT. V gene TRBV28 combines with J gene TRBJ1-5; D gene uncertain. V was cut by 6 bases and J by 5 bases, with 14 bases left in between. Germline CDR1 MDHEN, CDR2 SYDVKM. The CDR3 runs to 14 residues.

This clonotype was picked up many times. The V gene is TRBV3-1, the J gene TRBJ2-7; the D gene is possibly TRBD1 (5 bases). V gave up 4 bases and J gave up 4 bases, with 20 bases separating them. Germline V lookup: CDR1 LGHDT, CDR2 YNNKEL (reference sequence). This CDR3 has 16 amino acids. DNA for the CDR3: TGTGCCAGCAGCCTTGCCCCAGGGATGGGCACTTACGAGCAGTACTTC. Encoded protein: CASSLAPGMGTYEQYF.

DNA of the CDR3: TGTGCCAGCAGCGTAGGTTCCGGGCCCGGGGCCAACGTCCTGACTTTC. This encodes CASSVGSGPGANVLTF. V gene TRBV9 combines with J gene TRBJ2-6; D unclear. Germline V gives CDR1 SGDLS, CDR2 YYNGEE. The CDR3 loop spans 16 amino acids. V gave up 0 bases and J gave up 4 bases, with 11 bases separating them.

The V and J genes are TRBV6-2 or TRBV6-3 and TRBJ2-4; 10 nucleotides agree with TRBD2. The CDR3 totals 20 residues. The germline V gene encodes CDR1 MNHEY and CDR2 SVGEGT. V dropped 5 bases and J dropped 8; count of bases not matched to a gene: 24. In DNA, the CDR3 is TGTGCCAGCAGTCCTCGCTTCGATACTAGCGGGAAAGTAGAAAGGGACATTCAGTACTTC. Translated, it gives CASSPRFDTSGKVERDIQYF.

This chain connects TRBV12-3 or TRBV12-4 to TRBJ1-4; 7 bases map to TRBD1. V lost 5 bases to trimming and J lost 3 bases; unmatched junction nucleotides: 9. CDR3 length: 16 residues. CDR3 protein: CASSQNRGRANEKLFF. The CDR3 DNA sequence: TGTGCCAGCAGTCAAAACAGGGGCAGAGCTAATGAAAAACTGTTTTTT.

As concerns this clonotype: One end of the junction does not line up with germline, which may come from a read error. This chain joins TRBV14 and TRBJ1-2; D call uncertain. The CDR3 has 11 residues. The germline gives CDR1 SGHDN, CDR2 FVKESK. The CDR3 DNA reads TGTGCCAGCAGCCAAAACTTTGGCTACACCTTC. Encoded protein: CASSQNFGYTF.